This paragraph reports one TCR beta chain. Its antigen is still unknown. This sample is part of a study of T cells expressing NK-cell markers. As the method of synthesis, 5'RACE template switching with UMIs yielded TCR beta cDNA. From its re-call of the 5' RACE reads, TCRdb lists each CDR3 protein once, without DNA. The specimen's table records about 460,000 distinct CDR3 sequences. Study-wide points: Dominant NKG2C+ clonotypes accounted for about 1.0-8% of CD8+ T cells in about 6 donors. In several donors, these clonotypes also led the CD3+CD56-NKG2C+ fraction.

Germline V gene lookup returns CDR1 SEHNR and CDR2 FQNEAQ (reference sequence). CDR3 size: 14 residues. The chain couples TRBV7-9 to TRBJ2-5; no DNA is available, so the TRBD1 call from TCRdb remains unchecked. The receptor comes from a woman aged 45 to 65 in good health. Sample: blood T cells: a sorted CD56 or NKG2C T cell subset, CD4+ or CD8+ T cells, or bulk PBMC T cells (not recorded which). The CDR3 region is CASSSSGTGETQYF.